The 7 T cell receptor beta chains below come from one sample, sequenced in a study of blood T cell repertoires in COVID-19 (dated by TCRdb to the early 2020s). Library creation used the immunoSEQ multiplex PCR assay. In its TCRdb copy, this immuneACCESS table keeps in-frame sequences only and misses some clones. Where compared with another copy, unresolved V genes explain less than half of these, and the others have no known cause. Here the sample has about 81,000 clones; over 90% occur a single time. The ten largest clones capture about 4.7% of the sample. The sample taken for sequencing was peripheral blood. The source of these receptors is a human donor with active COVID-19. The donor label of this sample is uncertain.

This sequence joins TRBV3-1 (or the pseudogene TRBV3-2) and TRBJ2-7; D may be TRBD1 (6 bases). V lost 2 bases and J 0 bases, leaving 8 bases between the germline ends. Germline lookup yields CDR1 LGHDT and CDR2 YNNKEL (reference sequence). The CDR3 length is 14 residues. The CDR3 protein is CASSQPGHSYEQYF. CDR3 in DNA: TGTGCCAGCAGCCAACCGGGACACTCCTACGAGCAGTACTTC.

The V gene is TRBV15, the J gene TRBJ1-2, with D perhaps TRBD1 (5 bases). CDR3 length equals 13 residues. Germline CDR1 reads LNHNV; CDR2 reads YYDKDF (reference sequence). Trimming took 0 bases from V and 5 from J, leaving 7 bases between them. The CDR3 loop is CATSRDRVYGYTF. As DNA, the CDR3 is TGTGCCACCAGCAGAGACAGGGTATATGGCTACACCTTC. Drawing the rest from reference TRBV15 and TRBJ1-2, the complete variable domain is DAMVIQNPRYQVTQFGKPVTLSCSQTLNHNVMYWYQQKSSQAPKLLFHYYDKDFNNEADTPDNFQSRRPNTSFCFLDIRSPGLGDTAMYLCATSRDRVYGYTFGSGTRLTVV.

Here the CDR3 DNA reads TGTGCCAGCAGCTTAGGATCAGGGATCAATCAGCCCCAGCATTTT. Protein: CASSLGSGINQPQHF. The chain recombines TRBV7-6 with TRBJ1-5; D may be TRBD1 (5 bases). The CDR3 has 15 residues. Looked up from germline, CDR1 is SGHVS and CDR2 is FNYEAQ. The germline V and J ends were trimmed by 1 base and 3 bases, with 10 bases remaining between them.

The chain recombines TRBV18 with TRBJ2-3, with D perhaps TRBD1 (5 bases). Germline V gene lookup returns CDR1 KGHSH and CDR2 LQKENI. Trimming stripped 0 bases from V and 6 bases from J, with 7 bases between. The CDR3 has 13 amino acids. Here the CDR3 DNA reads TGTGCCAGCTCACCACCTCCAGGGGATACGCAGTATTTT. Its protein is CASSPPPGDTQYF.

The chain links TRBV6-5 to TRBJ2-3; D unclear. CDR1 is MNHEY, CDR2 SVGAGI, per germline. V was pared by 7 bases and J by 6 bases, with 17 bases between. This CDR3 spans 14 amino acids. In DNA, the CDR3 is TGTGCCAGCAAGAGCGACCCAGCAGAGGATACGCAGTATTTT. It translates to CASKSDPAEDTQYF.

The chain links TRBV7-2 to TRBJ1-5; possibly TRBD1 for D (6 bases). Germline CDR1 SGHTA, CDR2 FQGNSA. V lost 5 bases and J 7 bases, leaving 12 bases between the germline ends. This CDR3 has 13 residues. CDR3 loop: CASSAAGGQPQHF. The CDR3 coding sequence is TGTGCCAGCAGCGCGGCGGGGGGCCAGCCCCAGCATTTT.

J is TRBJ2-7 and V is TRBV24-1; 7 nucleotides match TRBD1. In germline, CDR1 is KGHDR, CDR2 SFDVKD. There are 14 residues in the CDR3. After removal of 0 bases from V and 4 bases from J, the junction contained 2 bases not matched to a gene. The CDR3 spells CATSDLRTGYEQYF. For the CDR3, the DNA is TGTGCCACCAGTGATTTGAGGACAGGTTACGAGCAGTACTTC.